The rows below give T cell receptor beta chains drawn from one sample of a study of chemoradiotherapy in HPV16-positive cancers. Method: immunoSEQ multiplex PCR; TCRdb's copy keeps in-frame clones and lacks some. The data show 9,900 or so clones, around 80% seen once. The sample consisted of tumor tissue, taken from a patient who underwent chemoradiotherapy. These receptor sequences come from a human donor with HPV-associated anogenital cancer. The CDR3 runs from the conserved cysteine through the conserved F or W. Each record gives: D gene, V gene, CDR3 protein. D genes are given only for firm matches.

TRBD1 TRBV11-2 CASSFPGTGTYEQYF
TRBD1 TRBV4-1 CASSQKTGIMNTEAFF
TRBD1 TRBV2 CASSEQGVDTEAFF
NA TRBV7-1 CASSPTGELGGYTF
NA TRBV19 CARQTVPGYTF
NA TRBV6-6 CASTPSGTSGGYTF
TRBD1 TRBV2 CASSPLSRTGISTGELFF
NA TRBV6-5 CASSYSRGLSGEQYF
NA TRBV9 CASSASPQETQYF
NA TRBV19 CAVSGQTLNTEAFF
NA TRBV15 CATSRDINYGYTF
NA TRBV19 CASSPSGGEAFF
TRBD1 TRBV18 CASSPDREGQPQHF
NA TRBV6-1 CASREGIPKPQHF
NA TRBV5-1 CASSLSGGGQPQHF
TRBD1 TRBV27 CASRAHDRGTDTQYF
NA TRBV9 CASSVAGQNTEAFF
NA TRBV27 CASSLSQGRSEAFF
NA TRBV9 CASSVVETQYF
NA TRBV6-1 CASSQGDGWTEAFF
NA TRBV28 CASSSPGGAATGELFF
NA TRBV30 CAWSPSRVNDYTKGQPQHF
NA TRBV30 CAWSHRGSVQAFF
NA TRBV5-1 CASKGSSYEQYF
NA TRBV5-4 CASSLRLQGWGGYTF
TRBD1 TRBV6-6 CASSWGQGNYGYTF
NA TRBV6-5 CASSYREIPGANVLTF
NA TRBV9 CASSPPGGGYTF
NA TRBV28 CASSWLAGEQYF
NA TRBV29-1 CSVELAPLLDEQFF
NA TRBV7-9 CASRSGAREKLFF
TRBD1 TRBV7-2 CASSYGQGSLLVRGYTF
TRBD2 TRBV19 CASTGLAGGPDNEQFF
NA TRBV7-3 CASSSQSGTSGNEQFF
TRBD1 TRBV2 CASIGDRGFLNTEAFF
NA TRBV9 CASSVGTLIYETQYF
NA TRBV28 CASGHSPLHF
NA TRBV2 CASSGHNAYGYTF
NA TRBV29-1 CSVGVSYEQYF
NA TRBV19 CASSILQGPGYGYTF
NA TRBV6-1 CASSVGDTSRPALHF
NA TRBV5-6 CASSLGNTDTQYF
NA TRBV28 CASSPPYDQPQHF
TRBD1 TRBV28 CASSFYQGASGSYEQYF
NA TRBV2 CASSELAGYSGANVLTF
NA TRBV18 CASSPRSGEQYF
TRBD1 TRBV2 CASGGPGQGRNEQFF
TRBD1 TRBV5-1 CASSSGTGGNEQYF
NA TRBV7-3 CASSPGTDATNEKLFF
TRBD1 TRBV5-1 CASSQGTGAANYGYTF
NA TRBV4-1 CASSHEDRVSYEQYF
NA TRBV11-2 CASSSTRSYEQYF
TRBD2 TRBV27 CASNSGGPGNNEQFF
TRBD1 TRBV27 CASSTKHWTGAPEQYF